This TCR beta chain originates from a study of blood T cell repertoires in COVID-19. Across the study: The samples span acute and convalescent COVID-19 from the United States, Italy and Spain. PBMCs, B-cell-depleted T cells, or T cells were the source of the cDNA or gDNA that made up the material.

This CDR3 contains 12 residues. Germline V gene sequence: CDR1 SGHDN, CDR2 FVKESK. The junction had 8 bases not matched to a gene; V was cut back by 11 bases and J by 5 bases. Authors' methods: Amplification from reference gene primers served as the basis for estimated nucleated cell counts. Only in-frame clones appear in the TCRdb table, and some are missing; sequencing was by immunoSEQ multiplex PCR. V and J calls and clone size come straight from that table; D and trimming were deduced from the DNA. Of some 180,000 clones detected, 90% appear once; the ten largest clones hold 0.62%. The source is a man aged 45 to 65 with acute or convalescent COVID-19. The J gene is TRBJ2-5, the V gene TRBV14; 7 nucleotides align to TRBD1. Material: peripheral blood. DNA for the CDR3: TGTGCCCGACAGGGTTCGGATGAGACCCAGTACTTC. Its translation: CARQGSDETQYF.